The T cell receptor (beta chain) described here comes from a study of early T cells in non-severe SARS-CoV-2 infection. The wider study: Sequenced bulk RNA came from whole blood that was unsorted, and chains were unpaired.

Whole-study findings and limits: A preference for anti-spike CD8 responses marked VDJdb matching, which missed private and CD4 specificities.

Each cDNA molecule carried a unique molecular identifier. TCRdb independently ran MiXCR on the 5' RACE reads; one entry per CDR3 protein. The table lists some 35,000 distinct CDR3 sequences, around 5% of them singletons. In the case of this clonotype: Its antigen is currently unknown. A much larger clone differs by one base, so this may be a read error.

The sequence was obtained from an adult who was a healthcare worker with PCR-confirmed SARS-CoV-2 infection or an uninfected control (not recorded which). Material: whole blood.

CDR3: CASSQKGLAPDAQYF. CDR3 in DNA: TGTGCCAGCAGCCAAAAGGGCCTAGCTCCAGATGCGCAGTATTTT. V and J are TRBV3-1 and TRBJ2-3, with D maybe TRBD2 (5 bases). The CDR3 has 15 amino acids. In germline, CDR1 is LGHDT, CDR2 YNNKEL (reference sequence).